This section outlines one T cell receptor (beta chain) sequence together with its context. What it binds is unknown. A much larger clone sits a single nucleotide away, making a read error possible. The input was approximately 500 ng total RNA; TCR beta cDNA was made from it with a constant-region primer. Three rounds of nested multiplex PCR with slightly modified ARM-PCR produced TCR beta libraries. The study ran its first two PCR rounds for around 9 cycles each, using TRBV1-TRBV30 forward primers and a C-beta reverse primer. TCRdb reprocessed the multiplex PCR reads via MiXCR and lists one record per CDR3 protein. This sample has about 180,000 distinct CDR3 sequences, with 60% found just once. These data belong to a study of tumor-infiltrating lymphocytes in primary liver carcinoma. Broader study findings: No comparison of CD4+ and CD8+ repertoires was made, since the samples were bulk unsorted.

The V gene lost 4 bases and the J gene lost 3 bases, with 15 bases spanning the gap. This CDR3 contains 14 residues. CDR1 and CDR2 from the germline V gene are GTSNPN and SVGIG (reference sequence). It was unsorted whole blood that yielded blood RNA, and germline DNA was also extracted. Around 3.9 milliliters of peripheral blood were drawn preoperatively. Sequences were obtained from peripheral blood. This TCR was sampled from a man aged 35-49 years with primary liver carcinoma and hepatitis B virus infection. The chain uses TRBV30 and TRBJ1-2, with D tentatively TRBD1 (6 bases). CDR3: CAWNLQGWDYGYTF. The CDR3 DNA is TGTGCCTGGAACCTACAGGGTTGGGACTATGGCTACACCTTC. Combining the CDR3 with reference TRBV30 and TRBJ1-2 gives the whole variable domain SQTIHQWPATLVQPVGSPLSLECTVEGTSNPNLYWYRQAAGRGLQLLFYSVGIGQISSEVPQNLSASRPQDRQFILSSKKLLLSDSGFYLCAWNLQGWDYGYTFGSGTRLTVV.